This T cell receptor (beta chain) emerged from a study of prognosis after radiotherapy for stage I lung cancer. This CDR3 is 14 amino acids long. Germline CDR1 reads SGHTA; CDR2 reads FQGNSA. Concerning this clonotype itself: Germline is not matched at one junction end, which may reflect a read error.

Starting from genomic DNA, TCR beta CDR3 was amplified through two-round multiplex PCR. The first round of PCR was done with primers that matched each TRBV and TRBJ gene. In TCRdb, the multiplex PCR reads were re-called with MiXCR into one record per CDR3 protein. The top ten clones hold about 9.2% of a sample with 50,000 or so distinct CDR3 sequences, under 45% of them seen once. This specimen was PBMCs, taken before or after stereotactic body radiation therapy (not recorded which). The receptor comes from a donor aged 50 or older with non-small cell lung cancer. The chain recombines TRBV7-2 with TRBJ2-3; TRBD2 agrees at 8 bases. CDR3 nucleotides: TGTGCAAGCAACCTGGGACTAGGTGCAGATACGCAGTATTTT. This translates into CASNLGLGADTQYF.